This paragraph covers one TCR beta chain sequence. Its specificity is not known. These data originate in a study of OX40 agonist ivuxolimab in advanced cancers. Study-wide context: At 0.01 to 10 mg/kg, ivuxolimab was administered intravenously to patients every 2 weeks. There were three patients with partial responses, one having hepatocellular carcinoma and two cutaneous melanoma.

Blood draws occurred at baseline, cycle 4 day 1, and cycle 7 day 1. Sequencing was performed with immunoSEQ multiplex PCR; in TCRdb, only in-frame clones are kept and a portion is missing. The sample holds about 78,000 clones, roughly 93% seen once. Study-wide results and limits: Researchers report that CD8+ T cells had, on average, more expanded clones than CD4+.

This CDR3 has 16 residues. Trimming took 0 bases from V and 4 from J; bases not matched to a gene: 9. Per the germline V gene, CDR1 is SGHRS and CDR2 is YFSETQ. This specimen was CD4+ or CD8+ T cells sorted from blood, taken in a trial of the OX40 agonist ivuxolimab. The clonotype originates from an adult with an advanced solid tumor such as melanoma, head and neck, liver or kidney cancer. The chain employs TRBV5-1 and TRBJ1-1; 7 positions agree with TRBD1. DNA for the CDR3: TGCGCCAGCAGCTTGGGTGTGGTGGCAGGGGGCACTGAAGCTTTCTTT. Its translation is CASSLGVVAGGTEAFF.